This TCR beta chain came from a study of Ad26.COV2.S vaccination and SARS-CoV-2 variants. General observations from the study: It was found that vaccine and placebo recipients had similar non-spike TCR breadth. Reports say spike-specific CD8+ and CD4+ T cell responses covered substantial breadth after vaccination.

Treatment here: 15 to 20 received Ad26.COV2.S at low or high dose, single or two shots; about 5 received placebo; per-sample allocation not given. Sampling occurred on day 63 after the first vaccine or placebo injection. Whoever gave the sample was an adult aged 18-55 years in Boston. TCRdb's copy holds only in-frame clones and misses some; the assay was immunoSEQ multiplex PCR. This table has fewer than 400,000 clones, 86% appearing once. Points on this clone: Its antigen is unidentified.

Germline loops: CDR1 LGHDT, CDR2 YNNKEL (reference sequence). The length of the CDR3 is 14 residues. V was pared by 1 base and J by 5 bases, with 10 bases between. The origin of this receptor is a person between 18 and 65 years old who received the Ad26.COV2.S COVID-19 vaccine or a placebo. The chain has TRBV3-1 (or the pseudogene TRBV3-2) and TRBJ2-3; weak D call: TRBD2 (5 bases). The material was peripheral blood, obtained in a trial of Ad26.COV2.S vaccine versus placebo. The CDR3 sequence: CASSQAGVRDTQYF. The CDR3 DNA follows: TGTGCCAGCAGCCAAGCCGGGGTGAGAGATACGCAGTATTTT.